This T cell receptor (beta chain) appears in the sequencing data of a study of PD-1 blockade in classical Hodgkin lymphoma. Notes on the study in general: Compared with baseline, CD4+ but not CD8+ TCR diversity had risen significantly by C4D1. Before treatment, TCR diversity in newly diagnosed patients was reportedly lower than in healthy donors.

Time point: cycle 4 day 1 (C4D1), after more than five weeks of nivolumab. Patients all relapsed after autologous stem cell transplantation, and there was variation in brentuximab vedotin exposure. Magnetic negative selection served to purify CD4+ T cells out of PBMCs that had been thawed. Of note for this clone: Antigen unknown.

This CDR3 comprises 13 residues. Looked up from germline, CDR1 is SGHRS and CDR2 is YFSETQ. The V end lost 0 bases, the J end lost 1 base, and 3 bases lay between the germline ends. Data came from immunoSEQ multiplex PCR; TCRdb stores just in-frame clones and leaves some out. The sample has approximately 20,000 clones; approximately 87% are singletons. The J gene is TRBJ2-3, the V gene TRBV5-1, with D uncertain. The sequence derives from a human donor with classical Hodgkin lymphoma. The sample was CD4+ T cells from blood, taken before the fourth cycle of nivolumab. This CDR3 is CASSLVRTDTQYF. The CDR3 DNA reads as TGCGCCAGCAGCTTGGTTCGCACAGATACGCAGTATTTT. Drawing the rest from reference TRBV5-1 and TRBJ2-3, the complete variable domain is KAGVTQTPRYLIKTRGQQVTLSCSPISGHRSVSWYQQTPGQGLQFLFEYFSETQRNKGNFPGRFSGRQFSNSRSEMNVSTLELGDSALYLCASSLVRTDTQYFGPGTRLTVL.